This T cell receptor beta chain was captured by sequencing in a study of blood T cell repertoires in COVID-19. Clones were read by immunoSEQ multiplex PCR, and TCRdb kept only the in-frame ones, dropping some. The table has about 230,000 clones, 85% to 90% seen once. Trimming took 2 bases from V and 4 from J; bases not matched to a gene: 4. The CDR3 runs 14 residues. Germline loops: CDR1 SGHTA, CDR2 FQGNSA. The chain couples TRBV7-2 to TRBJ2-5, with 7 bases that match TRBD1. The sample taken for sequencing was peripheral blood. The receptor was derived from a man in his fifties or sixties with COVID-19, enrolled during active disease. The CDR3 loop is CASSLYRGRETQYF. For the CDR3, the DNA is TGTGCCAGCAGCTTATACAGGGGCCGAGAGACCCAGTACTTC.